Listed below are T cell receptor beta chains from one sample, sequenced in a study of T cell repertoires in cytomegalovirus infection. TCRdb reprocessed the reads with MiXCR, giving one entry per CDR3 protein. The sample yields roughly 600,000 distinct CDR3 sequences, more than 20% seen once. Sequenced: CD8+ T cells from PBMCs. These receptors were obtained from a human donor in good health (CMV status not recorded). Some clones in this sample may be carry-over from other donors' samples. Each CDR3 is given with its conserved first and last residue. Fields, in order: D gene, clone size, V gene, J gene, CDR3 DNA, CDR3 protein. A D gene is named only where the DNA matches it firmly. Part of the rows lack a size; the others show once, few, many or a class for expanded clones.

D gene: .
clone size: many
V gene: TRBV7-3
J gene: TRBJ2-2
CDR3 DNA: TGTGCCAGCAGCTTAGGCCAGGGAAGGAAGAGCGGGGAGCTGTTTTTT
CDR3 protein: CASSLGQGRKSGELFF

D gene: .
clone size: .
V gene: TRBV2
J gene: TRBJ1-6
CDR3 DNA: TGTGTCAGCAGTGAAGCGCTCCAATCACCCCTCCACTTT
CDR3 protein: CVSSEALQSPLHF

D gene: .
clone size: few
V gene: TRBV27
J gene: TRBJ1-2
CDR3 DNA: TGTGCCAGCAGTGGACAGTCGTTCTATGGCTACACCTTC
CDR3 protein: CASSGQSFYGYTF

D gene: .
clone size: many
V gene: TRBV6-2/TRBV6-3
J gene: TRBJ1-1
CDR3 DNA: TGTGCCAGCAGTTATTGGACGGCGAACACTGAAGCTTTCTTT
CDR3 protein: CASSYWTANTEAFF

D gene: .
clone size: few
V gene: TRBV5-6
J gene: TRBJ2-4
CDR3 DNA: TGTGCCAGCAGCGGGGGCTCGGAAGGGGCTTTTAACATTCAGTACTTC
CDR3 protein: CASSGGSEGAFNIQYF

D gene: TRBD1
clone size: few
V gene: TRBV7-9
J gene: TRBJ1-2
CDR3 DNA: TGTGCCAGCAGCTCCGTTCCGGGACAGGAGAACTATGGCTACACCTTC
CDR3 protein: CASSSVPGQENYGYTF

D gene: .
clone size: few
V gene: TRBV6-1
J gene: TRBJ1-5
CDR3 DNA: TGTGCCAGCAGTGAATGGGCACCTCAGGATCAGCCCCAGCATTTT
CDR3 protein: CASSEWAPQDQPQHF

D gene: TRBD1
clone size: .
V gene: TRBV15
J gene: TRBJ1-5
CDR3 DNA: TGTGCCACCAGCAGAGGGACAGGGTATCAGCCCCAGCATTTT
CDR3 protein: CATSRGTGYQPQHF

D gene: TRBD2
clone size: .
V gene: TRBV10-3
J gene: TRBJ2-1
CDR3 DNA: TGTGCCATCAGTGAATCTATGGCAGCGGGGGGTTACAATGAGCAGTTCTTC
CDR3 protein: CAISESMAAGGYNEQFF

D gene: TRBD1
clone size: .
V gene: TRBV6-5
J gene: TRBJ2-1
CDR3 DNA: TGTGCCAGCAGTAACTCCGGGACAGGGTGGGATGAGCAGTTCTTC
CDR3 protein: CASSNSGTGWDEQFF

D gene: .
clone size: few
V gene: TRBV3-1
J gene: TRBJ2-1
CDR3 DNA: TGTGCCAGCAGCCAAGATTGGGGGGACAATGAGCAGTTCTTC
CDR3 protein: CASSQDWGDNEQFF

D gene: TRBD2
clone size: many
V gene: TRBV6-1
J gene: TRBJ2-1
CDR3 DNA: TGTGCCAGCATTCCTATAGCGGGCGCCCTCTACAATGAGCAGTTCTTC
CDR3 protein: CASIPIAGALYNEQFF

D gene: .
clone size: .
V gene: TRBV20-1
J gene: TRBJ1-2
CDR3 DNA: TGCAGTGCTAGTTTGGGGGAACGACGGTACTATGGCTACACCTTC
CDR3 protein: CSASLGERRYYGYTF

D gene: .
clone size: few
V gene: TRBV27
J gene: TRBJ1-1
CDR3 DNA: TGTGCCAGCAGTTTCGACAGAGTCACTGAAGCTTTCTTT
CDR3 protein: CASSFDRVTEAFF

D gene: .
clone size: .
V gene: TRBV6-8
J gene: TRBJ2-5
CDR3 DNA: TGTGCCAGCAGTAAAGAAAACGGACAACAAGAGACCCAGTACTTC
CDR3 protein: CASSKENGQQETQYF

D gene: .
clone size: many
V gene: TRBV6-2/TRBV6-3
J gene: TRBJ2-5
CDR3 DNA: TGTGCCAGCAGAACTCTAGCGACCCAAGAGACCCAGTACTTC
CDR3 protein: CASRTLATQETQYF

D gene: TRBD2
clone size: many
V gene: TRBV6-1
J gene: TRBJ2-2
CDR3 DNA: TGTGCCAGCAGCCTTCGACGGGGGGGCACCGGGGAGCTGTTTTTT
CDR3 protein: CASSLRRGGTGELFF

D gene: .
clone size: .
V gene: TRBV7-6
J gene: TRBJ2-5
CDR3 DNA: TGTGCCAGCAGCCCCCGTCCCGGGGAAGGGGAGACCCAGTACTTC
CDR3 protein: CASSPRPGEGETQYF

D gene: .
clone size: many
V gene: TRBV7-6
J gene: TRBJ2-1
CDR3 DNA: TGTGCCAGCAGCCCGGGGAGGCTAGACAATGAGCAGTTCTTC
CDR3 protein: CASSPGRLDNEQFF

D gene: .
clone size: .
V gene: TRBV7-8
J gene: TRBJ2-7
CDR3 DNA: TGTGCCAGCAGCTTGACTGTAGGGAGCAGCTCCTACGAGCAGTACTTC
CDR3 protein: CASSLTVGSSSYEQYF

D gene: .
clone size: .
V gene: TRBV11-2
J gene: TRBJ2-1
CDR3 DNA: TGTGCCAGCAGCTTACTGGTGAGCTCCTACAATGAGCAGTTCTTC
CDR3 protein: CASSLLVSSYNEQFF

D gene: TRBD1
clone size: few
V gene: TRBV6-6
J gene: TRBJ2-7
CDR3 DNA: TGTGCCAGCAGCCTGACAGGGAATTTCTACGAGCAGTACTTC
CDR3 protein: CASSLTGNFYEQYF

D gene: .
clone size: few
V gene: TRBV28
J gene: TRBJ1-4
CDR3 DNA: TGTGCCAGCAGTCCCAACAGGCCAACTAATGAAAAACTGTTTTTT
CDR3 protein: CASSPNRPTNEKLFF

D gene: .
clone size: .
V gene: TRBV20-1
J gene: TRBJ1-2
CDR3 DNA: TGCAGTGCTGGTCCCCCGACAGCCAACTATGGCTACACCTTC
CDR3 protein: CSAGPPTANYGYTF

D gene: TRBD1
clone size: many
V gene: TRBV6-1
J gene: TRBJ2-6
CDR3 DNA: TGTGCCAGCAGTCCCCGGGACAGCGGAATCTCTGGGGCCAACGTCCTGACTTTC
CDR3 protein: CASSPRDSGISGANVLTF

D gene: .
clone size: many
V gene: TRBV7-9
J gene: TRBJ1-2
CDR3 DNA: TGTGCCAGCAGCTTGGACCGTTTGTATGGCTACACCTTC
CDR3 protein: CASSLDRLYGYTF

D gene: .
clone size: many
V gene: TRBV7-2
J gene: TRBJ2-5
CDR3 DNA: TGTGCCAGCAGAACAAGCTGGGGCCTAAAAGAGACCCAGTACTTC
CDR3 protein: CASRTSWGLKETQYF

D gene: TRBD1
clone size: few
V gene: TRBV19
J gene: TRBJ2-6
CDR3 DNA: TGTGCCAGTAGTATAGATTGGACAGGGGACGTCTTTGGGGCCAACGTCCTGACTTTC
CDR3 protein: CASSIDWTGDVFGANVLTF

D gene: .
clone size: .
V gene: TRBV6-1
J gene: TRBJ1-1
CDR3 DNA: TGTGCCAGCAGTGAACTAACCACAGGGACTGAAGCTTTCTTT
CDR3 protein: CASSELTTGTEAFF

D gene: .
clone size: .
V gene: TRBV5-6
J gene: TRBJ1-5
CDR3 DNA: TGTGCCAGCAGCTCCGCGAGTCAGCCCCAGCATTTT
CDR3 protein: CASSSASQPQHF

D gene: TRBD1
clone size: many
V gene: TRBV12-3/TRBV12-4
J gene: TRBJ1-1
CDR3 DNA: TGTGCCAGCAGTCCTTCCCCGACAGGGCAGTCTGAAGCTTTCTTT
CDR3 protein: CASSPSPTGQSEAFF

D gene: TRBD1
clone size: .
V gene: TRBV4-3
J gene: TRBJ2-2
CDR3 DNA: TGCGCCAGTAGACAGGGGTATGCCACCGGGGAGCTGTTTTTT
CDR3 protein: CASRQGYATGELFF

D gene: TRBD1
clone size: .
V gene: TRBV7-9
J gene: TRBJ1-2
CDR3 DNA: TGTGCCAGCAGCTCCCCCGGACAGGGCCATGGCTACACCTTC
CDR3 protein: CASSSPGQGHGYTF

D gene: TRBD2
clone size: many
V gene: TRBV14
J gene: TRBJ2-1
CDR3 DNA: TGTGCCAGCAGCCAGCCGGGTCGGGGGGCCTACAATGAGCAGTTCTTC
CDR3 protein: CASSQPGRGAYNEQFF

D gene: TRBD1
clone size: once
V gene: TRBV2
J gene: TRBJ2-3
CDR3 DNA: TGTGCCAGCAGTGACGGGACAGGGCTTCCAGATACGCAGTATTTT
CDR3 protein: CASSDGTGLPDTQYF

D gene: .
clone size: few
V gene: TRBV20-1
J gene: TRBJ2-7
CDR3 DNA: TGCAGTGCTAGAGATTCGACAGCTCCGACCTACGAGCAGTACTTC
CDR3 protein: CSARDSTAPTYEQYF

D gene: .
clone size: many
V gene: TRBV7-9
J gene: TRBJ1-1
CDR3 DNA: TGTGCCAGCAGCTTAACGTCCGGGACGGTCTTCATGAACACTGAAGCTTTCTTT
CDR3 protein: CASSLTSGTVFMNTEAFF

D gene: TRBD2
clone size: .
V gene: TRBV20-1
J gene: TRBJ2-5
CDR3 DNA: TGCAGTGCTAGAACTAGCGGGGGGACCCAAGAGACCCAGTACTTC
CDR3 protein: CSARTSGGTQETQYF

D gene: .
clone size: many
V gene: TRBV28
J gene: TRBJ2-3
CDR3 DNA: TGTGCCAGCAGTCCACACATGGAGAATACGCAGTATTTT
CDR3 protein: CASSPHMENTQYF

D gene: TRBD2
clone size: many
V gene: TRBV7-2
J gene: TRBJ2-4
CDR3 DNA: TGTGCCAGCAGGGAGAGCGGGGGGGCCGACAAAAACATTCAGTACTTC
CDR3 protein: CASRESGGADKNIQYF

D gene: .
clone size: few
V gene: TRBV15
J gene: TRBJ1-4
CDR3 DNA: TGTGCCACCAGCGGAGCCCTGGGCAGACAGGACGAAAAACTGTTTTTT
CDR3 protein: CATSGALGRQDEKLFF

D gene: TRBD2
clone size: .
V gene: TRBV7-9
J gene: TRBJ2-5
CDR3 DNA: TGTGTCAGCAGCTTGGAGACTAGCGGCGCAAGGGAGACCCAGTACTTC
CDR3 protein: CVSSLETSGARETQYF

D gene: TRBD2
clone size: many
V gene: TRBV7-3
J gene: TRBJ2-5
CDR3 DNA: TGTGCCAGCAGCCTGGCGGGGACTAGCGGGGAGACCCAGTACTTC
CDR3 protein: CASSLAGTSGETQYF

D gene: TRBD2
clone size: few
V gene: TRBV5-6
J gene: TRBJ2-3
CDR3 DNA: TGTGCCAGCAGCTTTATGACTAGCGGAGACCCCACAGATACGCAGTATTTT
CDR3 protein: CASSFMTSGDPTDTQYF

D gene: TRBD1
clone size: few
V gene: TRBV7-2
J gene: TRBJ1-5
CDR3 DNA: TGTGCCAGCAGCTTAGATGGGACAGGGCTGGGGTACAGCAATCAGCCCCAGCATTTT
CDR3 protein: CASSLDGTGLGYSNQPQHF

D gene: .
clone size: .
V gene: TRBV14
J gene: TRBJ1-2
CDR3 DNA: TGTGCCAGCAGCCAATGGGCAGGGAGAACGCATGGCTACACCTTC
CDR3 protein: CASSQWAGRTHGYTF